This entry lists 26 T cell receptor beta chains sequenced from one sample in a study of blood T cell repertoires in COVID-19. Profiling relied on immunoSEQ multiplex PCR, and the TCRdb table lists in-frame clones only, not all of them. The data contain a few hundred thousand clones, 70% to 90% of them seen just once; the ten biggest clones take up more than 1%. What was sequenced was peripheral blood. These receptors all come from a man aged 40-50 years with acute or convalescent COVID-19.

V gene TRBV28 combines with J gene TRBJ2-7; D is possibly TRBD1 (6 bases). The length of the CDR3 is 13 residues. With 6 bases removed from V and 6 bases from J, the gap between germline ends came to 15 bases. Germline V lookup: CDR1 MDHEN, CDR2 SYDVKM. CDR3 nucleotides: TGTGCCAGCAGCCGCGACAGGCTGAGCGAGCAGTACTTC. Amino acid sequence: CASSRDRLSEQYF.

This rearrangement joins TRBV27 to TRBJ2-7, with 10 bases aligning to TRBD1. The CDR3 is 13 amino acids. Germline loops: CDR1 MNHEY, CDR2 SMNVEV (reference sequence). Trimming cost V 4 bases and J 4 bases; bases outside gene matches: 1. Here the CDR3 DNA reads TGTGCCAGCAGTTGGGGACAGGGGTACGAGCAGTACTTC. It specifies CASSWGQGYEQYF.

The rearrangement links TRBV7-9 to TRBJ1-4, with 11 bases that match TRBD1. This CDR3 region has 17 residues. Germline CDR1 and CDR2: SEHNR and FQNEAQ (reference sequence). J was trimmed by 5 bases and V by 4 bases; bases with no gene match: 9. CDR3 protein: CASSSGKWDRGNEKLFF. The CDR3 nucleotides read TGTGCCAGCAGCTCCGGAAAATGGGACAGGGGGAATGAAAAACTGTTTTTT.

This clone was picked up one time. CDR3 coding DNA: TGTGCCAGCTCCCCCGGGGGGGGCCGAGAGACCCAGTACTTC. Its protein product is CASSPGGGRETQYF. This chain links TRBV18 with TRBJ2-5; 8 bases are shared with TRBD2. CDR1 and CDR2 (germline): KGHSH, LQKENI. V lost 6 bases and J lost 4; bases outside the gene matches: 7. CDR3 length: 14 residues.

The chain joins TRBV5-6 to TRBJ1-3; weak D call: TRBD1 (6 bases). Looked up from germline, CDR1 is SGHDT and CDR2 is YYEEEE. V lost 0 bases and J 3 bases, leaving 10 bases between the germline ends. The CDR3 runs 15 residues. CDR3 amino acids: CASSLGRRGGNTIYF. In DNA, the CDR3 is TGTGCCAGCAGCTTGGGTCGCAGGGGTGGAAACACCATATATTTT.

This chain links TRBV7-9 with TRBJ1-2; no clear D gene. Germline V CDR1 and CDR2: SEHNR, FQNEAQ (reference sequence). The CDR3 has 13 residues. V lost 0 bases and J lost 2, with 4 bases in between. CDR3 in amino acids: CASSLARNYGYTF. The DNA for the CDR3 is TGTGCCAGCAGCTTAGCGAGAAACTATGGCTACACCTTC.

The chain employs TRBV19 and TRBJ1-2, with 8 bases lining up with TRBD1. V was clipped by 8 bases and J by 13 bases; unmatched bases: 9. CDR3 length equals 11 residues. Germline assignment: CDR1 LNHDA and CDR2 SQIVND (reference sequence). The CDR3: CASSTGVLFTF. CDR3 DNA: TGTGCCAGTTCGACAGGGGTTCTTTTCACCTTC.

The chain recombines TRBV19 with TRBJ2-6; D unclear. V was pared by 5 bases and J by 2 bases, with 7 bases between. This CDR3 is built from 14 residues. In germline, CDR1 is LNHDA, CDR2 SQIVND (reference sequence). This chain's CDR3 is CASSEETGANVLTF. CDR3 sequence (DNA): TGTGCCAGTAGTGAGGAGACTGGGGCCAACGTCCTGACTTTC. The full variable domain, with the rest looked up from reference TRBV19 and TRBJ2-6, is DGGITQSPKYLFRKEGQNVTLSCEQNLNHDAMYWYRQDPGQGLRLIYYSQIVNDFQKGDIAEGYSVSREKKESFPLTVTSAQKNPTAFYLCASSEETGANVLTFGAGSRLTVL.

The rearrangement joins TRBV5-4 to TRBJ2-7, with D perhaps TRBD2 (5 bases). The CDR3 spans 15 residues. Germline CDR1 SGHNT, CDR2 YYREEE (reference sequence). V lost 5 bases and J 5 bases, leaving 20 bases between the germline ends. CDR3 amino acids: CASSPVAGNLNEQYF. The CDR3 DNA is TGTGCCAGCAGTCCCGTCGCCGGGAATCTCAACGAGCAGTACTTC.

The chain carries TRBV5-4 and TRBJ2-5; a weak D match, TRBD2 (6 bases). V lost 3 bases, J lost 4 bases, and 19 bases lay in between. Per the germline V gene, CDR1 is SGHNT and CDR2 is YYREEE (reference sequence). CDR3 length equals 16 residues. The CDR3 protein is CASSSPGLGVGETQYF. In DNA form, the CDR3 reads TGTGCCAGCAGCTCTCCGGGACTCGGGGTGGGAGAGACCCAGTACTTC.

V is TRBV27 and J is TRBJ2-6; D might be TRBD1 (6 bases). V was cut by 5 bases and J by 0 bases, with 14 bases left in between. CDR1 and CDR2 from the germline V gene are MNHEY and SMNVEV (reference sequence). This CDR3 has 17 amino acids. DNA for the CDR3: TGTGCCAGCAGTCCCCAGGACAGCGCCTCTGGGGCCAACGTCCTGACTTTC. It codes for CASSPQDSASGANVLTF.

This clone was seen a handful of times. The chain uses TRBV19 and TRBJ1-2; 8 bases line up with TRBD1. V shed 5 bases, J shed 7 bases, and the junction held 15 bases outside the gene matches. CDR3 length: 16 residues. Germline CDR1 reads LNHDA; CDR2 reads SQIVND (reference sequence). This CDR3 reads CASSLLAGGGPGGYTF. Written as DNA, the CDR3 is TGTGCCAGTAGTTTACTGGCAGGGGGCGGGCCTGGTGGCTACACCTTC. The full variable domain, rest sourced from reference TRBV19 and TRBJ1-2, is DGGITQSPKYLFRKEGQNVTLSCEQNLNHDAMYWYRQDPGQGLRLIYYSQIVNDFQKGDIAEGYSVSREKKESFPLTVTSAQKNPTAFYLCASSLLAGGGPGGYTFGSGTRLTVV.

The chain combines TRBV6-6 with TRBJ2-1; 9 bases line up with TRBD2. The CDR3 covers 15 residues. Germline loops: CDR1 MNHNY, CDR2 SVGAGI (reference sequence). J lost 4 bases, V lost 5 bases, and 6 bases had no gene match. The CDR3 is CASSRPGLAYNEQFF. CDR3 sequence (DNA): TGTGCCAGCAGTCGCCCGGGACTAGCTTACAATGAGCAGTTCTTC.

The genes are TRBV11-1 and TRBJ1-4; possibly TRBD1 for D (5 bases). CDR1 is SGHAT and CDR2 is FQDESV in the germline V gene (reference sequence). The V end was cut by 3 bases, the J end by 7 bases, with 9 bases between. The CDR3 is made up of 13 amino acids. This CDR3 reads CASSFDSFEKLFF. The CDR3 bases are TGTGCCAGCAGCTTCGACAGTTTTGAAAAACTGTTTTTT.

This clone has at least ten counts. The chain carries TRBV5-1 and TRBJ1-6; 8 nucleotides match TRBD1. CDR3 length: 14 residues. V lost 4 bases, J lost 11 bases, and 8 bases stayed unmatched. Germline loops: CDR1 SGHRS, CDR2 YFSETQ. CDR3 coding DNA: TGCGCCAGCAGCGACGGACAGGGCCGGGCACCCCTCCACTTT. It specifies CASSDGQGRAPLHF. The variable domain in full, with the rest retrieved from reference TRBV5-1 and TRBJ1-6, is KAGVTQTPRYLIKTRGQQVTLSCSPISGHRSVSWYQQTPGQGLQFLFEYFSETQRNKGNFPGRFSGRQFSNSRSEMNVSTLELGDSALYLCASSDGQGRAPLHFGNGTRLTVT.

The rearrangement uses TRBV19 and TRBJ1-2, with D perhaps TRBD1 (6 bases). The CDR3 has 13 residues. V dropped 5 bases and J dropped 6 bases, with 13 bases sitting between them. Germline CDR1 reads LNHDA; CDR2 reads SQIVND (reference sequence). The CDR3 DNA is TGTGCCAGTAGTTACGGACAGCGAGATGGCTACACCTTC. Residues: CASSYGQRDGYTF.

The rearrangement links TRBV5-1 to TRBJ2-3, with D tentatively TRBD1 or TRBD2 (5 bases each). V shed 4 bases and J shed 8 bases, with 17 bases lying between them. CDR3 length: 14 residues. Germline CDR1 reads SGHRS; CDR2 reads YFSETQ. CDR3 coding DNA: TGCGCCAGCAGCGTGGGGGTGCGGTCTGGTACGCAGTATTTT. It translates to CASSVGVRSGTQYF.

This rearrangement joins TRBV6-5 to TRBJ1-2; 8 bases agree with TRBD1. The ends lost 6 bases at V and 8 bases at J; junction bases unmatched: 8. This CDR3 has 13 residues. Germline CDR1 is MNHEY and CDR2 is SVGAGI. The CDR3 region has the DNA TGTGCCAGCAGCCGGACAGGGTTCTCCGGCTACACCTTC. Translation gives CASSRTGFSGYTF.

In DNA form, the CDR3 reads TGTGCCAGCAGTTACAGGGGCGACACTGAAGCTTTCTTT. Amino acid sequence: CASSYRGDTEAFF. The rearrangement joins TRBV6-5 to TRBJ1-1; perhaps TRBD1 as D (5 bases). Germline CDR1 MNHEY, CDR2 SVGAGI. Deletions cut 2 bases from V and 3 bases from J, with 7 bases between. CDR3 length: 13 residues.

This chain links TRBV28 with TRBJ1-2; TRBD1 matches 12 bases. The germline V gene has CDR1 MDHEN and CDR2 SYDVKM. With V trimmed by 2 bases and J by 2 bases, 6 bases remained unmatched. The CDR3 extends over 17 amino acids. The CDR3 bases are TGTGCCAGCAGTTTACTCCCGGGACAGGGGGCGAACTATGGCTACACCTTC. This codes for CASSLLPGQGANYGYTF.

This chain connects TRBV28 to TRBJ2-1; 9 nucleotides match TRBD2. CDR1 is MDHEN and CDR2 is SYDVKM in the germline V gene. The CDR3 loop spans 19 amino acids. The V segment lost 4 bases and the J segment 0 bases; nucleotides outside the gene matches: 13. This chain's CDR3 is CASSYPRSLAGSSYNEQFF. In DNA form, the CDR3 reads TGTGCCAGCAGTTACCCCCGATCGCTAGCGGGGAGCTCCTACAATGAGCAGTTCTTC.

The chain uses TRBV24-1 and TRBJ2-2; D not certain. V shed 5 bases and J shed 7 bases, with 13 bases lying between them. Germline CDR1 is KGHDR and CDR2 is SFDVKD. CDR3 length equals 14 residues. The DNA of the CDR3 is TGTGCCACCAGTGTCCACGGGTCGGGCGGGGAGCTGTTTTTT. Amino acids: CATSVHGSGGELFF.

The chain joins TRBV2 to TRBJ1-5; TRBD1 is a possible D gene (5 bases). Per the germline V gene, CDR1 is SNHLY and CDR2 is FYNNEI. Trimming pared 7 bases from V and 0 bases from J, leaving 10 bases between. The CDR3 is 14 residues long. CDR3 nucleotides: TGTGCCAGCACTACAGGTAATAGCAATCAGCCCCAGCATTTT. Residues: CASTTGNSNQPQHF.

V gene TRBV9 combines with J gene TRBJ1-2; D possibly corresponds to TRBD1 (5 bases). The CDR3 spans 22 residues. CDR1 is SGDLS, CDR2 YYNGEE, per germline. V gave up 0 bases and J gave up 0 bases, with 30 bases separating them. The CDR3 sequence is CASSVATGQSSGEKLANYGYTF. CDR3 sequence (DNA): TGTGCCAGCAGCGTAGCTACGGGGCAGTCCAGCGGGGAAAAATTAGCTAACTATGGCTACACCTTC. Variable domain in full (rest from reference TRBV9 and TRBJ1-2): DSGVTQTPKHLITATGQRVTLRCSPRSGDLSVYWYQQSLDQGLQFLIQYYNGEERAKGNILERFSAQQFPDLHSELNLSSLELGDSALYFCASSVATGQSSGEKLANYGYTFGSGTRLTVV.

CDR3: CASKQGALAKNIQYF. The CDR3 DNA is TGCGCCAGCAAACAGGGGGCTCTAGCCAAAAACATTCAGTACTTC. This rearrangement joins TRBV4-1 to TRBJ2-4; 9 bases map to TRBD1. Germline values: CDR1 MGHRA, CDR2 YSYEKL. The CDR3 is made up of 15 amino acids. The V gene end was trimmed by 7 bases and the J gene end by 0 bases; junction bases not matched to a gene: 4.

The rearrangement uses TRBV9 and TRBJ1-1; TRBD1 aligns across 8 bases. The CDR3 extends over 15 amino acids. After removal of 4 bases from V and 6 bases from J, the junction contained 11 bases not matched to a gene. Germline V gives CDR1 SGDLS, CDR2 YYNGEE. The CDR3 nucleotides read TGTGCCAGCAGCCTCCAGGGGGCGCGAGGGGCTGAAGCTTTCTTT. It specifies CASSLQGARGAEAFF. The full variable domain, rest sourced from reference TRBV9 and TRBJ1-1, is DSGVTQTPKHLITATGQRVTLRCSPRSGDLSVYWYQQSLDQGLQFLIQYYNGEERAKGNILERFSAQQFPDLHSELNLSSLELGDSALYFCASSLQGARGAEAFFGQGTRLTVV.